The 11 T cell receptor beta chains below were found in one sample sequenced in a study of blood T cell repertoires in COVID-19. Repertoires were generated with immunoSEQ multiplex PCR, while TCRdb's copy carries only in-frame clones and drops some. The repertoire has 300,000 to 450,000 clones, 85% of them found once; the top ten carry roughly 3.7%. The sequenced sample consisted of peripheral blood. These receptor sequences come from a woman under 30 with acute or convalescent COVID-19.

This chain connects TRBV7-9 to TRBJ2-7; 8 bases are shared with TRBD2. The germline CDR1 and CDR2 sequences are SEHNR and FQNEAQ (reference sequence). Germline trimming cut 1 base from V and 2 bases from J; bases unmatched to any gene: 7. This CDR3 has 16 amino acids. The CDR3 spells CASSLDASGSAYEQYF. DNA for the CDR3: TGTGCCAGCAGCTTAGATGCTAGCGGGTCAGCCTACGAGCAGTACTTC.

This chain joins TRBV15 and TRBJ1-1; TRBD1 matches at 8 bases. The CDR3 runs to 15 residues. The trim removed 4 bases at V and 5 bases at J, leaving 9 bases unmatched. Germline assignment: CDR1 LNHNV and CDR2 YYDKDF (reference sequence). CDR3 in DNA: TGTGCCACCAGCAATACACAGGGGGGCGGGACTGAAGCTTTCTTT. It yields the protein CATSNTQGGGTEAFF.

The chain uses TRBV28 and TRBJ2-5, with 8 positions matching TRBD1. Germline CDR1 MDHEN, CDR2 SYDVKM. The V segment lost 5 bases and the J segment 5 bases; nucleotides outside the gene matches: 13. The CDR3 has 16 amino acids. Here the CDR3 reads CASSPLQGAGVETQYF. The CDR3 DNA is TGTGCCAGCAGTCCCCTTCAGGGGGCAGGGGTGGAGACCCAGTACTTC.

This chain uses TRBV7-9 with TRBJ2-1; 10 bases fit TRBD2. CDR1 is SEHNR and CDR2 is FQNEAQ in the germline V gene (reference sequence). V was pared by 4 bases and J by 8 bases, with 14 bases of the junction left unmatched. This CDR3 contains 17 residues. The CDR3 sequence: CASSSLRGGLAGDEQFF. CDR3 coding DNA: TGTGCCAGCAGCTCCCTACGCGGGGGGCTAGCGGGGGATGAGCAGTTCTTC.

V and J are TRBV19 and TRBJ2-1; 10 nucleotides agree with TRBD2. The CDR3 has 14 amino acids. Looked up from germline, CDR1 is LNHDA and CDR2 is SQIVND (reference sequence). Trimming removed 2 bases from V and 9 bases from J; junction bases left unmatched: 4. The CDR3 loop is CASSILAGASEQFF. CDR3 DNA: TGTGCCAGTAGTATACTAGCGGGAGCGAGTGAGCAGTTCTTC. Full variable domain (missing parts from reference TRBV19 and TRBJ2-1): DGGITQSPKYLFRKEGQNVTLSCEQNLNHDAMYWYRQDPGQGLRLIYYSQIVNDFQKGDIAEGYSVSREKKESFPLTVTSAQKNPTAFYLCASSILAGASEQFFGPGTRLTVL.

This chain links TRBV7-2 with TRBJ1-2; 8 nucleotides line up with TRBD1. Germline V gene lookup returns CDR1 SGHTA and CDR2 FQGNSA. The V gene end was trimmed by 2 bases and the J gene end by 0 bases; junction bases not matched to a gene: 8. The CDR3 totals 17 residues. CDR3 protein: CASSLPKQGGANYGYTF. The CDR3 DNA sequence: TGTGCCAGCAGCTTACCGAAACAGGGGGGGGCTAACTATGGCTACACCTTC.

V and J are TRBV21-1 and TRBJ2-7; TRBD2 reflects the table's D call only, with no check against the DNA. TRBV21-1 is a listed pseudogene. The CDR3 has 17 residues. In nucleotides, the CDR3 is TGTGCCAGCAGCGAAGACAGAGGGGTCCGGGGGACCTACGAGCAGTACTTC. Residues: CASSEDRGVRGTYEQYF.

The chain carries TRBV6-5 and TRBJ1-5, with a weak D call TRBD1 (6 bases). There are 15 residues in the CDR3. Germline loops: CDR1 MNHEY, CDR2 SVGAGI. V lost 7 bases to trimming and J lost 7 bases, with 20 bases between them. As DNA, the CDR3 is TGTGCCAGCACCCCAAGGGACATTTTCGGCCAGCCCCAGCATTTT. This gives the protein CASTPRDIFGQPQHF.

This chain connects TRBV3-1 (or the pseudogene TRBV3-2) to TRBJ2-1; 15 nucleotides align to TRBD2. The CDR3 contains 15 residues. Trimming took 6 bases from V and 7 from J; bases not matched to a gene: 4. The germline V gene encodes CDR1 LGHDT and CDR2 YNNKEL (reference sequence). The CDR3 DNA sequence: TGTGCCAGCAGTGCCGGACTAGCGGGGGGGAATGAGCAGTTCTTC. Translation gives CASSAGLAGGNEQFF.

CDR3 region: CASSIRGAYNEQFF. CDR3 DNA sequence: TGTGCCAGTAGTATCCGCGGGGCTTACAATGAGCAGTTCTTC. This chain uses TRBV19 with TRBJ2-1; tentative D call: TRBD2 (6 bases). CDR3 length equals 14 residues. Trimming pared 3 bases from V and 4 bases from J, leaving 10 bases between. The germline V gene encodes CDR1 LNHDA and CDR2 SQIVND (reference sequence).

The CDR3 DNA reads as TGTGCCAGCAGCCGAGCGGGATCCGCAGAGACCCAGTACTTC. Residues: CASSRAGSAETQYF. The rearrangement links TRBV6-6 to TRBJ2-5; TRBD2 matches 7 bases. Trimming at V came to 6 bases and at J to 4 bases, leaving 8 bases not matched to a gene. CDR1 MNHNY and CDR2 SVGAGI come from the germline V gene (reference sequence). The CDR3 loop spans 14 amino acids.